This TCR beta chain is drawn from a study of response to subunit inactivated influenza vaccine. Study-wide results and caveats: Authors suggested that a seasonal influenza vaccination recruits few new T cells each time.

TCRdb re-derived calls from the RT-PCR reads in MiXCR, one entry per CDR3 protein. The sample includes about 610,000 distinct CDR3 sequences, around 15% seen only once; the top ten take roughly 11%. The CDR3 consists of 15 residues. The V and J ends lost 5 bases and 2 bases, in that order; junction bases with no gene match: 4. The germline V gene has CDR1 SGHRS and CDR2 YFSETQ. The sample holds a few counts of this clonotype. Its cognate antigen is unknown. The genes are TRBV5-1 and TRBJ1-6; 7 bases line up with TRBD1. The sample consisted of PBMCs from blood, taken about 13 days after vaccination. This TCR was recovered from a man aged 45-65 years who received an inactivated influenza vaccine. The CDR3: CASRTGTAYNSPLHF. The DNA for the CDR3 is TGCGCCAGCAGGACCGGGACAGCCTATAATTCACCCCTCCACTTT.